This record looks at one TCR beta chain sequence and its context. The data belong to a study of cytomegalovirus exposure and HLA in healthy donors. Data came from immunoSEQ multiplex PCR; TCRdb stores just in-frame clones and leaves some out. The sample lists 82,000 or so clones; about 95% were seen once. The receptor was isolated from a young woman in good health and CMV-seronegative. Sequencing was done on a sample of PBMCs.

As DNA, the CDR3 is TGTGCCAGCAGCCCTAGGGGTACGGGACAGGTACCCGGGGAGCTGTTTTTT. Translated: CASSPRGTGQVPGELFF. V usage is TRBV7-9 and J usage is TRBJ2-2; 8 bases agree with TRBD1. J was trimmed by 6 bases and V by 5 bases; bases with no gene match: 14. The CDR3 totals 17 residues. CDR1 and CDR2 from the germline V gene are SEHNR and FQNEAQ (reference sequence).